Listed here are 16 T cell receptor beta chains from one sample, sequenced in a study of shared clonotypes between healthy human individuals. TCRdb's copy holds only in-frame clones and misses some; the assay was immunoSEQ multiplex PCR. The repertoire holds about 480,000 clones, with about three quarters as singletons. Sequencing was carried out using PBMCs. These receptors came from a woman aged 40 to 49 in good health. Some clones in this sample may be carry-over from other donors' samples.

This CDR3 is CASSPIAGRGTDTQYF. CDR3 coding DNA: TGTGCCAGCAGCCCTATAGCGGGTAGAGGCACAGATACGCAGTATTTT. The rearrangement joins TRBV5-6 to TRBJ2-3; 7 bases are a match to TRBD2. V lost 4 bases and J lost 1; bases outside the gene matches: 9. CDR3 length equals 16 residues. Germline CDR1 reads SGHDT; CDR2 reads YYEEEE.

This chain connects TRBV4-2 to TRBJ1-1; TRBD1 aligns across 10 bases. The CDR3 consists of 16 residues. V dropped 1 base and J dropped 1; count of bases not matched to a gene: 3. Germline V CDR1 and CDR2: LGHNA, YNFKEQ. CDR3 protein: CASSQVDRGPNTEAFF. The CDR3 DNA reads TGTGCCAGCAGCCAAGTTGACAGGGGGCCGAACACTGAAGCTTTCTTT.

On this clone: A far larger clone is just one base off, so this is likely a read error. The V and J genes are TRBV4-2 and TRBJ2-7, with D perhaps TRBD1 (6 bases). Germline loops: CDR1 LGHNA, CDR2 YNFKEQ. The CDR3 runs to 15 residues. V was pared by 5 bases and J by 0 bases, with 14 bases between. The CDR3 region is CASSKTQGSSYEQYF. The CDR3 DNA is TGTGCCAGCAGCAAAACCCAGGGGAGCTCCTACGAGCAGTACTTC.

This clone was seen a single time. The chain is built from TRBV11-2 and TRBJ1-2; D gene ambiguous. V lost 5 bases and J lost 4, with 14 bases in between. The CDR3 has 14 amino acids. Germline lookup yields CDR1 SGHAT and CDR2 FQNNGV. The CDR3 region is CASSPISGAYGYTF. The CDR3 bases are TGTGCCAGCAGCCCTATCAGCGGAGCCTATGGCTACACCTTC.

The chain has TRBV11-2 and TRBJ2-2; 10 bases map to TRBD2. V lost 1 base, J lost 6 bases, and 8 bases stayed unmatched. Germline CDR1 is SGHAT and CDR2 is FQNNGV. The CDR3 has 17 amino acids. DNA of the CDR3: TGTGCCAGCAGCTTAGGAGCTAGCGGGAGCGGAGCCGGGGAGCTGTTTTTT. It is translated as CASSLGASGSGAGELFF.

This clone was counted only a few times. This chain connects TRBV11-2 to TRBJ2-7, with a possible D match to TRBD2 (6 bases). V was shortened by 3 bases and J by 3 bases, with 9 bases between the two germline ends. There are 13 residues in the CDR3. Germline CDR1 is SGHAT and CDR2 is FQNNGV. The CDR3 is CASSFGRGYEQYF. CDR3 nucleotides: TGTGCCAGCAGCTTCGGGCGGGGCTACGAGCAGTACTTC.

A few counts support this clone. The CDR3 region has the DNA TGTGCCTGGAGCACAGGAAACAATCAGCCCCAGCATTTT. Amino acids: CAWSTGNNQPQHF. This chain joins TRBV30 and TRBJ1-5, with a weak D call TRBD1 (5 bases). Germline V gene data show CDR1 as GTSNPN and CDR2 as SVGIG (reference sequence). Trimming left V 3 bases short and J 3 bases short, with 9 bases between. The CDR3 is 13 amino acids.

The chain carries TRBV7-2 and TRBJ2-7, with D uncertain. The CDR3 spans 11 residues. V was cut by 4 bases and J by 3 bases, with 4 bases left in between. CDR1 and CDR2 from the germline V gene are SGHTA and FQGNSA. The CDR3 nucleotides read TGTGCCAGCAGCTCGTTCTACGAGCAGTACTTC. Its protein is CASSSFYEQYF.

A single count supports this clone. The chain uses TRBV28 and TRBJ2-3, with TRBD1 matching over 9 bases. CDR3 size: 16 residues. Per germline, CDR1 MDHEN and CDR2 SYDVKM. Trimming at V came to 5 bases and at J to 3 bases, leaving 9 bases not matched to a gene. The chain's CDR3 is CASSPPPGQGTDTQYF. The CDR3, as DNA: TGTGCCAGCAGTCCTCCCCCGGGACAGGGAACAGATACGCAGTATTTT.

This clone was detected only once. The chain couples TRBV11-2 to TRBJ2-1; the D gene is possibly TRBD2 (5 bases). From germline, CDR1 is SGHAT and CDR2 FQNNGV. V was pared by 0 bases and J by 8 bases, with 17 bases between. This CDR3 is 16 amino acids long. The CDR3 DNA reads TGTGCCAGCAGCTTAGATCCGTGGGAGTCTTCCCATGAGCAGTTCTTC. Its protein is CASSLDPWESSHEQFF.

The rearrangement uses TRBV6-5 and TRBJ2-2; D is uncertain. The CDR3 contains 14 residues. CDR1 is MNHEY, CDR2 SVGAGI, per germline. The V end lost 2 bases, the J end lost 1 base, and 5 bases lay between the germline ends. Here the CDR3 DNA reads TGTGCCAGCAGTTACGGACGGAACACCGGGGAGCTGTTTTTT. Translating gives CASSYGRNTGELFF.

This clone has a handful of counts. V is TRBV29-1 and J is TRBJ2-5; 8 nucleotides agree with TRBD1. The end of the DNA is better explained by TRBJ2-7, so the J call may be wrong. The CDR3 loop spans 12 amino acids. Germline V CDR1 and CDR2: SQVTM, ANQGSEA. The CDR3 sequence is CSVDDRGDEQYF. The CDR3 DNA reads TGCAGCGTCGACGACAGGGGCGACGAGCAGTACTTC.

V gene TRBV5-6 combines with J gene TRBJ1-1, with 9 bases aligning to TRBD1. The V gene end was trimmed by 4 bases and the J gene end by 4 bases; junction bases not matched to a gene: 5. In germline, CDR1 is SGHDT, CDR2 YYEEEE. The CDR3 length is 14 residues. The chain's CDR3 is CASSGTGFATEAFF. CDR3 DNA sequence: TGTGCCAGCAGCGGGACAGGGTTCGCCACTGAAGCTTTCTTT.

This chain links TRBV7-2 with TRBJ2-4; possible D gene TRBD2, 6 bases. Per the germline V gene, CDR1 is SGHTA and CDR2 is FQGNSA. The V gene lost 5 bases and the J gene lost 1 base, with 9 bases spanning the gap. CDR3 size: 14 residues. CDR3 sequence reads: CASSRGSAKNIQYF. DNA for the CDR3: TGTGCCAGCAGCCGGGGGTCCGCCAAAAACATTCAGTACTTC.

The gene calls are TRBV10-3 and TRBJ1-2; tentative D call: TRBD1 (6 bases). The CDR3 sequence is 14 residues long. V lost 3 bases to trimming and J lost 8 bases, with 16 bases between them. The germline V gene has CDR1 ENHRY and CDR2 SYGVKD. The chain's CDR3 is CAISEAGGAAGYTF. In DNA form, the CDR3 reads TGTGCCATCAGTGAAGCGGGGGGCGCCGCGGGCTACACCTTC.

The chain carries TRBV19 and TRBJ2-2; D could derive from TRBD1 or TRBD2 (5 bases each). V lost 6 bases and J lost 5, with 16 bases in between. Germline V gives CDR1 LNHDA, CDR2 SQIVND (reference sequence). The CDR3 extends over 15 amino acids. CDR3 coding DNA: TGTGCCAGTAGGACGAGTGGGGGATCTACCGGGGAGCTGTTTTTT. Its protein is CASRTSGGSTGELFF.